This passage covers 10 T cell receptor beta chains from one sample sequenced in a study of Ad26.COV2.S vaccination and SARS-CoV-2 variants. Data came from immunoSEQ multiplex PCR; TCRdb stores just in-frame clones and leaves some out. The sample yields fewer than 400,000 clones, about 88% seen once. The treatment is: roughly 20 received Ad26.COV2.S at low or high dose, single or two shots; 5 received placebo; per-sample allocation not given. Day 63 following the first vaccine or placebo injection was when the samples were taken. The specimen comprised peripheral blood, sampled in a trial of Ad26.COV2.S vaccine versus placebo. Receptors were obtained from a person between 18 and 59 years old who received the Ad26.COV2.S COVID-19 vaccine or a placebo.

The chain joins TRBV30 to TRBJ1-5; D is unclear. The V end lost 5 bases, the J end lost 9 bases, and 17 bases lay between the germline ends. Per germline, CDR1 GTSNPN and CDR2 SVGIG (reference sequence). CDR3 size: 13 residues. The CDR3 sequence: CAWDVLGKGPQHF. CDR3 bases: TGTGCCTGGGACGTATTGGGCAAGGGGCCCCAGCATTTT.

The chain combines TRBV13 with TRBJ2-3; TRBD2 agrees at 7 bases. V lost 0 bases to trimming and J lost 0 bases; unmatched junction nucleotides: 0. The germline gives CDR1 PRHDT, CDR2 FYEKMQ (reference sequence). This CDR3 is 15 amino acids long. The CDR3 sequence is CASSLGRGSTDTQYF. The CDR3 region has the DNA TGTGCCAGCAGCTTAGGGCGGGGGAGCACAGATACGCAGTATTTT.

The chain combines TRBV7-9 with TRBJ2-7; perhaps D is TRBD1 or TRBD2 (5 bases each). V lost 2 bases, J lost 2 bases, and 10 bases lay in between. This CDR3 comprises 14 residues. CDR1 and CDR2 (germline): SEHNR, FQNEAQ (reference sequence). The CDR3 DNA reads TGTGCCAGCAGCTTACAGGGAGCCCCCTACGAGCAGTACTTC. It specifies CASSLQGAPYEQYF.

The chain links TRBV19 to TRBJ2-1; the D gene could be TRBD1 or TRBD2 (6 bases each). Trimming took off 5 bases at V and 1 base at J, with 21 bases between the two ends. The V gene's germline CDR1 is LNHDA and CDR2 SQIVND (reference sequence). The length of the CDR3 is 18 residues. The CDR3 nucleotides are TGTGCCAGTAGTCAAGCCTGGGGGCGGGGCCGGTCCTACAATGAGCAGTTCTTC. It yields the protein CASSQAWGRGRSYNEQFF.

This clone turned up a few times. The CDR3 region is CASSIGRTEAFF. The CDR3 coding sequence is TGTGCCAGCAGTATCGGGAGGACTGAAGCTTTCTTT. The chain joins TRBV6-5 to TRBJ1-1, with no clear D. This CDR3 contains 12 residues. The V and J ends lost 5 bases and 5 bases respectively, with 9 bases between them. Germline V gene data show CDR1 as MNHEY and CDR2 as SVGAGI.

The chain carries TRBV10-1 and TRBJ2-3, with 13 bases that match TRBD2. CDR3 length: 17 amino acids. Germline-derived CDR1 and CDR2 are WNHNN and SYGVQD (reference sequence). V trimming: 2 bases; J trimming: 4 bases; junction bases outside the gene matches: 6. CDR3 protein: CASSEAGLAGVSDTQYF. As DNA, the CDR3 is TGCGCCAGCAGTGAGGCAGGACTAGCGGGAGTGTCAGATACGCAGTATTTT.

V gene TRBV4-2 combines with J gene TRBJ2-7, with D uncertain. The V end was cut by 1 base, the J end by 2 bases, with 6 bases between. Germline lookup yields CDR1 LGHNA and CDR2 YNFKEQ. The CDR3 runs to 13 residues. CDR3 in DNA: TGTGCCAGCAGCCAAGTCAGGACCTACGAGCAGTACTTC. Translating gives CASSQVRTYEQYF.

There are a few counts of this clone. The chain combines TRBV9 with TRBJ1-5; D possibly corresponds to TRBD1 (6 bases). Trimming pared 0 bases from V and 3 bases from J, leaving 10 bases between. CDR3 size: 15 residues. The germline V gene encodes CDR1 SGDLS and CDR2 YYNGEE. This CDR3 is CASSVDGQINQPQHF. CDR3 sequence (DNA): TGTGCCAGCAGCGTAGACGGACAGATCAATCAGCCCCAGCATTTT.

V gene TRBV11-2 combines with J gene TRBJ1-6, with TRBD1 matching over 8 bases. The CDR3 is 15 residues long. Germline lookup yields CDR1 SGHAT and CDR2 FQNNGV. Trimming took 6 bases from V and 10 from J; bases not matched to a gene: 11. In nucleotides, the CDR3 is TGTGCCAGCAGGCAATCACAGGGGGTGGAATCACCCCTCCACTTT. Amino acid sequence: CASRQSQGVESPLHF.

This clone was observed once. The V gene is TRBV5-4, the J gene TRBJ2-1; TRBD2 aligns across 8 bases. Trimming removed 5 bases from V and 2 bases from J; junction bases left unmatched: 9. There are 16 residues in the CDR3. The germline V gene has CDR1 SGHNT and CDR2 YYREEE (reference sequence). DNA for the CDR3: TGTGCCAGCAGTTCAAGCGGGAGAGTAACCTACAATGAGCAGTTCTTC. This sequence encodes CASSSSGRVTYNEQFF.